This T cell receptor (beta chain) was captured by sequencing in a study of T cell responses to AZD1222 COVID-19 vaccine. Findings of the study overall: After two AZD1222 doses, spike-specific TCR breadth and depth rose versus day 0. After the peak T cell response, and only then, were repertoires sampled. Close to half of spike-specific TCRs reportedly recognize unmutated variant regions. Donors were chiefly white British, with a greater number of females, and clonal diversity was perhaps underestimated.

For this clone: Its specificity is not known.

The method was immunoSEQ multiplex PCR; TCRdb's version includes in-frame clones alone and lacks a portion of them. The data hold roughly 80,000 clones, with approximately 90% observed a single time. Trimming at V came to 0 bases and at J to 5 bases, leaving 8 bases not matched to a gene. The CDR3 has 16 amino acids. CDR1 and CDR2 from the germline V gene are SGHRS and YFSETQ. The sequence was collected from an adult who received the AZD1222 COVID-19 vaccine. This chain joins TRBV5-1 and TRBJ2-5; 9 positions match TRBD2. Source: peripheral blood, taken 28 days after the second AZD1222 dose. CDR3 DNA sequence: TGCGCCAGCAGCTTGGCGGTTAGCGGGGGCCAGGAGACCCAGTACTTC. This codes for CASSLAVSGGQETQYF.